Each of the 31 T cell receptor beta chains below was sequenced from the same sample in a study of blood T cell repertoires in COVID-19. Only in-frame clones appear in the TCRdb table, and some are missing; sequencing was by immunoSEQ multiplex PCR. The top ten clones hold 4.5% to 6% of a sample with some 150,000 clones, roughly 82% of them seen once. The sequencing input was peripheral blood. The receptor set was obtained from a human donor in a cohort sampled during active COVID-19.

The gene calls are TRBV7-2 and TRBJ1-2; no reliable D call. Germline lookup yields CDR1 SGHTA and CDR2 FQGNSA. V lost 8 bases and J 4 bases, leaving 14 bases between the germline ends. This CDR3 is 13 amino acids long. CDR3: CASGAAGIYGYTF. Written as DNA, the CDR3 is TGTGCCAGCGGAGCTGCCGGGATCTATGGCTACACCTTC.

The chain recombines TRBV7-3 with TRBJ2-1; 9 nucleotides match TRBD1. J was trimmed by 6 bases and V by 5 bases; bases with no gene match: 8. CDR1 is SGHTA and CDR2 is FQGTGA in the germline V gene. This CDR3 spans 15 amino acids. The CDR3 nucleotides read TGTGCCAGCAGCCTACAGGGGGCGATTGGCAATGAGCAGTTCTTC. This gives the protein CASSLQGAIGNEQFF. Variable domain in full (rest from reference TRBV7-3 and TRBJ2-1): GAGVSQTPSNKVTEKGKYVELRCDPISGHTALYWYRQSLGQGPEFLIYFQGTGAADDSGLPNDRFFAVRPEGSVSTLKIQRTERGDSAVYLCASSLQGAIGNEQFFGPGTRLTVL.

The chain is built from TRBV10-2 and TRBJ2-6; D is perhaps TRBD2 (5 bases). The CDR3 consists of 16 residues. In germline, CDR1 is WSHSY, CDR2 SAAADI. With 5 bases removed from V and 0 bases from J, the gap between germline ends came to 11 bases. The CDR3 sequence is CASSPDGGSGANVLTF. DNA for the CDR3: TGCGCCAGCAGTCCCGACGGAGGCTCTGGGGCCAACGTCCTGACTTTC.

The chain uses TRBV11-1 and TRBJ1-6; TRBD1 aligns across 10 bases. J gave up 9 bases and V 5 bases, and 4 bases lay outside the gene matches. The germline CDR1 and CDR2 sequences are SGHAT and FQDESV (reference sequence). CDR3 length equals 14 residues. CDR3 in DNA: TGTGCCAGCAGCCAGGACAGGGGGAGTTCACCCCTCCACTTT. Translating gives CASSQDRGSSPLHF.

The chain is built from TRBV29-1 and TRBJ2-7; D is ambiguous. Trimming took 4 bases from V and 3 from J, leaving 7 bases between them. The CDR3 covers 11 residues. Germline loops: CDR1 SQVTM, CDR2 ANQGSEA. In DNA form, the CDR3 reads TGCAGCGTTGCGAGTTTCTACGAGCAGTACTTC. The encoded protein is CSVASFYEQYF.

The V gene is TRBV9, the J gene TRBJ2-3; no reliable D call. Germline assignment: CDR1 SGDLS and CDR2 YYNGEE. The CDR3 extends over 15 amino acids. V was cut by 0 bases and J by 1 base, with 9 bases left in between. The CDR3 reads CASSVVQTGTDTQYF. The CDR3 region has the DNA TGTGCCAGCAGCGTAGTACAGACGGGCACAGATACGCAGTATTTT. Filled out from reference TRBV9 and TRBJ2-3, the complete variable domain reads DSGVTQTPKHLITATGQRVTLRCSPRSGDLSVYWYQQSLDQGLQFLIQYYNGEERAKGNILERFSAQQFPDLHSELNLSSLELGDSALYFCASSVVQTGTDTQYFGPGTRLTVL.

V usage is TRBV5-1 and J usage is TRBJ2-5, with 8 bases identical to TRBD2. This CDR3 is 14 amino acids long. The V and J ends lost 4 bases and 5 bases, in that order; junction bases with no gene match: 7. Germline CDR1 and CDR2: SGHRS and YFSETQ. For the CDR3, the DNA is TGCGCCAGCAGCCCAGATCCGGGAGGGGAGACCCAGTACTTC. This translates into CASSPDPGGETQYF.

This sequence joins TRBV28 and TRBJ2-3; 16 nucleotides match TRBD2. The V gene's germline CDR1 is MDHEN and CDR2 SYDVKM. CDR3 length: 20 amino acids. The trim removed 8 bases at V and 0 bases at J, leaving 14 bases unmatched. Here the CDR3 DNA reads TGTGCCAGCCCTCCCAGGGGACTAGCGGGGGGGATCCCTAGCACAGATACGCAGTATTTT. Translating gives CASPPRGLAGGIPSTDTQYF.

The CDR3 bases are TGTGCCATCAGTGAGGCGACAACCCTCCGGGACAGACATGAAAAACTGTTTTTT. Translation gives CAISEATTLRDRHEKLFF. The genes are TRBV10-3 and TRBJ1-4; TRBD1 aligns across 7 bases. CDR3 length equals 18 residues. J gave up 6 bases and V 2 bases, and 15 bases lay outside the gene matches. Germline loops: CDR1 ENHRY, CDR2 SYGVKD.

The gene calls are TRBV11-2 and TRBJ2-7; D may be TRBD2 (5 bases). The CDR3 extends over 14 amino acids. The V gene lost 5 bases and the J gene lost 4 bases, with 15 bases spanning the gap. Germline lookup yields CDR1 SGHAT and CDR2 FQNNGV. CDR3 amino acids: CASSAPGRLYEQYF. The CDR3 nucleotides read TGTGCCAGCAGCGCCCCGGGGAGACTATACGAGCAGTACTTC.

As for this clone: The same CDR3 is also encoded by other DNA sequences in this sample. The chain is built from TRBV6-5 and TRBJ1-6, with unresolved D. CDR1 is MNHEY, CDR2 SVGAGI, per germline. V lost 2 bases and J lost 5, with 7 bases in between. This CDR3 comprises 14 residues. DNA of the CDR3: TGTGCCAGCAGTTACGGGCAGAATAATTCACCCCTCCACTTT. This gives the protein CASSYGQNNSPLHF.

This chain connects TRBV28 to TRBJ1-3; perhaps TRBD1 as D (6 bases). The germline V gene has CDR1 MDHEN and CDR2 SYDVKM. CDR3 size: 14 residues. V dropped 5 bases and J dropped 2 bases, with 10 bases sitting between them. The CDR3 spells CASSNRVAGNTIYF. In DNA, the CDR3 is TGTGCCAGCAGTAACAGGGTTGCTGGAAACACCATATATTTT.

The chain uses TRBV6-2 or TRBV6-3 and TRBJ2-7, with D unresolved. The length of the CDR3 is 12 residues. With 4 bases removed from V and 6 bases from J, the gap between germline ends came to 10 bases. CDR1 and CDR2 (germline): MNHEY, SVGEGT. The DNA for the CDR3 is TGTGCCAGCAGTTCTCACATCGCCGAGCAGTACTTC. As protein: CASSSHIAEQYF.

This chain connects TRBV28 to TRBJ2-3; 12 bases fit TRBD2. This CDR3 is built from 16 residues. Germline-derived CDR1 and CDR2 are MDHEN and SYDVKM. Trimming removed 10 bases from V and 1 base from J; junction bases left unmatched: 9. Here the CDR3 reads CATRSRTSGGTDTQYF. The CDR3 DNA reads as TGTGCCACCCGCAGCCGGACTAGCGGGGGCACAGATACGCAGTATTTT.

The CDR3 protein is CASDTGMNTEAFF. CDR3 nucleotide sequence: TGTGCCAGCGACACAGGGATGAACACTGAAGCTTTCTTT. J is TRBJ1-1 and V is TRBV11-2; D might be TRBD1 (6 bases). In germline, CDR1 is SGHAT, CDR2 FQNNGV. Trimming pared 8 bases from V and 0 bases from J, leaving 10 bases between. The CDR3 has 13 residues.

J is TRBJ1-2 and V is TRBV6-5, with 7 nucleotides matching TRBD1. Germline CDR1 and CDR2: MNHEY and SVGAGI. Trimming cost V 7 bases and J 5 bases; bases outside gene matches: 10. This CDR3 is 14 amino acids long. The CDR3 DNA follows: TGTGCCAGCACCAAAGGGGGCGCAGGGTATGGCTACACCTTC. Protein sequence: CASTKGGAGYGYTF.

The rearrangement uses TRBV16 and TRBJ2-1; 8 nucleotides line up with TRBD2. Germline V gives CDR1 KGHSY, CDR2 FQNENV. V lost 0 bases, J lost 6 bases, and 4 bases stayed unmatched. The CDR3 extends over 15 amino acids. The CDR3: CASSQSSLAGNEQFF. The CDR3 bases are TGTGCCAGCAGCCAATCATCGCTAGCGGGCAATGAGCAGTTCTTC.

The chain is built from TRBV21-1 and TRBJ2-5; TRBD2, the table's D call, lacks a check against the DNA. TRBV21-1 is designated a pseudogene. This CDR3 spans 20 amino acids. CDR3: CASSTRLGLAGVGCQETQYF. The CDR3 nucleotides read TGTGCCAGCAGTACACGCCTGGGACTAGCGGGAGTTGGTTGTCAAGAGACCCAGTACTTC.

This clone was counted a single time. This specimen includes other DNA sequences encoding the same CDR3. The J gene is TRBJ1-2, the V gene TRBV5-1; D may be TRBD1 (6 bases). V was cut by 4 bases and J by 0 bases, with 10 bases left in between. The CDR3 covers 14 residues. Germline V lookup: CDR1 SGHRS, CDR2 YFSETQ. The CDR3 is CASSLGQSNYGYTF. In nucleotides, the CDR3 is TGCGCCAGCAGCCTCGGACAGTCTAACTATGGCTACACCTTC.

The genes are TRBV6-6 and TRBJ2-7; possibly TRBD1 for D (5 bases). Deletions cut 0 bases from V and 2 bases from J, with 11 bases between. Germline CDR1 reads MNHNY; CDR2 reads SVGAGI (reference sequence). The CDR3 is 15 residues long. The CDR3 loop reads CASSYSGRVPYEQYF. CDR3 nucleotide sequence: TGTGCCAGCAGTTACTCGGGCAGGGTCCCCTACGAGCAGTACTTC.

This clone was counted a few times. CDR3 sequence (DNA): TGTGCCAGCAGCCAGTACGACAGGGATATCGTAGATGGCTACACCTTC. Its protein product is CASSQYDRDIVDGYTF. This chain joins TRBV4-2 and TRBJ1-2; the match to TRBD1 covers 7 bases. V shed 3 bases, J shed 6 bases, and the junction held 13 bases outside the gene matches. The CDR3 has 16 amino acids. Germline loops: CDR1 LGHNA, CDR2 YNFKEQ.

The chain has TRBV19 and TRBJ1-3, with 10 bases that match TRBD1. The CDR3 consists of 15 residues. CDR1 LNHDA and CDR2 SQIVND come from the germline V gene (reference sequence). Losses at the gene ends were 7 bases for V and 2 bases for J; bases not matched to a gene: 5. CDR3 in amino acids: CASTGTGEAGNTIYF. The CDR3 DNA follows: TGTGCCAGTACTGGGACAGGGGAGGCTGGAAACACCATATATTTT. Supplemented by reference TRBV19 and TRBJ1-3, the full variable domain reads DGGITQSPKYLFRKEGQNVTLSCEQNLNHDAMYWYRQDPGQGLRLIYYSQIVNDFQKGDIAEGYSVSREKKESFPLTVTSAQKNPTAFYLCASTGTGEAGNTIYFGEGSWLTVV.

The V and J genes are TRBV28 and TRBJ2-7, with D unclear. Germline CDR1 MDHEN, CDR2 SYDVKM. V shed 4 bases and J shed 6 bases, with 10 bases lying between them. The CDR3 consists of 12 residues. The CDR3 here is CASSSRHTEQYV. CDR3 DNA: TGTGCCAGCAGTTCGAGACACACCGAGCAGTACGTC.

The chain couples TRBV7-9 to TRBJ2-7; possible D gene TRBD1, 5 bases. V lost 1 base to trimming and J lost 3 bases, with 10 bases between them. The germline CDR1 and CDR2 sequences are SEHNR and FQNEAQ (reference sequence). The CDR3 spans 14 residues. CDR3 in amino acids: CASSLGQGFYEQYF. CDR3 bases: TGTGCCAGCAGCTTAGGGCAGGGTTTCTACGAGCAGTACTTC.

This clone is a singleton in its sample. V is TRBV5-1 and J is TRBJ1-2; 11 positions agree with TRBD1. This CDR3 comprises 17 residues. The V and J ends lost 3 bases and 3 bases, in that order; junction bases with no gene match: 10. CDR1 is SGHRS, CDR2 YFSETQ, per germline. CDR3 amino acids: CASSSPGQGVIDYGYTF. The CDR3 DNA follows: TGCGCCAGCAGCTCGCCGGGACAGGGGGTAATCGACTATGGCTACACCTTC.

The V and J genes are TRBV29-1 and TRBJ2-3; D possibly corresponds to TRBD1 (5 bases). Germline lookup yields CDR1 SQVTM and CDR2 ANQGSEA. Trimming cost V 1 base and J 2 bases, with 19 bases left between them. The CDR3 has 17 amino acids. The CDR3: CSVEGPQTAITTDTQYF. For the CDR3, the DNA is TGCAGCGTTGAAGGGCCCCAGACAGCCATAACCACAGATACGCAGTATTTT.

The CDR3 loop reads CASTLAGGHQETQYF. The CDR3 nucleotides are TGTGCCAGCACCTTAGCGGGGGGCCACCAAGAGACCCAGTACTTC. This chain connects TRBV2 to TRBJ2-5, with 10 bases matching TRBD2. The germline gives CDR1 SNHLY, CDR2 FYNNEI. V dropped 7 bases and J dropped 0; count of bases not matched to a gene: 5. This CDR3 has 15 residues. Full variable domain (missing parts from reference TRBV2 and TRBJ2-5): EPEVTQTPSHQVTQMGQEVILRCVPISNHLYFYWYRQILGQKVEFLVSFYNNEISEKSEIFDDQFSVERPDGSNFTLKIRSTKLEDSAMYFCASTLAGGHQETQYFGPGTRLLVL.

This clone was counted only a few times. J is TRBJ1-6 and V is TRBV5-1; 9 bases are shared with TRBD1. The ends lost 0 bases at V and 8 bases at J; junction bases unmatched: 3. Per germline, CDR1 SGHRS and CDR2 YFSETQ. This CDR3 region has 15 residues. For the CDR3, the DNA is TGCGCCAGCAGCTTGGAACAGGGGGCCGATTCACCCCTCCACTTT. Translated: CASSLEQGADSPLHF.

V and J are TRBV6-6 and TRBJ2-4, with D possibly matching TRBD1 (6 bases). Germline-derived CDR1 and CDR2 are MNHNY and SVGAGI (reference sequence). The germline V and J ends were trimmed by 0 bases and 2 bases, with 8 bases remaining between them. The CDR3 sequence is 15 residues long. This CDR3 is CASSYSGQTKNIQYF. DNA for the CDR3: TGTGCCAGCAGTTACTCAGGACAGACCAAAAACATTCAGTACTTC.

The chain couples TRBV2 to TRBJ2-7; 8 positions match TRBD2. Germline assignment: CDR1 SNHLY and CDR2 FYNNEI. V trimming: 5 bases; J trimming: 0 bases; junction bases outside the gene matches: 3. The CDR3 runs to 14 residues. The CDR3 nucleotides read TGTGCCAGCAGTTTCAGCGGGAGCTCCTACGAGCAGTACGTC. It specifies CASSFSGSSYEQYV.

The V call is TRBV1, the J call TRBJ2-4; the table gives TRBD1 as D, unverified against the DNA. TRBV1 is flagged as a pseudogene. The CDR3 consists of 17 residues. This chain's CDR3 is CTSSHLGTALAKNIQYF. For the CDR3, the DNA is TGCACCAGCAGCCATCTTGGGACAGCCTTAGCCAAAAACATTCAGTACTTC.